This record covers a single T cell receptor beta chain. Its target antigen remains unknown. Per-nucleotide qualities are absent, and no much larger clonotype sits a single base away. The entry originates in a study of cytomegalovirus exposure and HLA in healthy donors (TCRdb year 2017). For the study in its entirety: An earlier analysis of about 560 of the donors reported 276 Gb of sequence data and some 110 million unique TCR beta sequences obtained from some 200 million T cells. Roughly 300 gigabases of sequencing data and approximately 84 million unique TCR sequences were included in an early release covering about 700 HLA-typed donors. Of the roughly 430 genotyped donors, around 81% fell in the genetic ancestry cluster associated with self-reported Caucasian donors. The aim of the study was to test whether cataloging public T cell receptors could identify signatures of past pathogen exposure. The study profiled the T cell repertoires of hundreds of subjects by immunosequencing and related them to cytomegalovirus serostatus. In addition to the first cohort of roughly 670 subjects, a separate validation cohort of approximately 110 different subjects was used. The study combined high-throughput TCR immunosequencing, statistical association of individual TCRs with disease status, and machine learning to predict cytomegalovirus infection status. To study patterns of TCR occurrence, a later analysis re-analyzed previously published TCR beta repertoires from 700 or so donors and added high-resolution HLA genotyping. Rather than drawing on any new phenotypic data, the later analysis identified candidate immune exposures from TCR beta sequences and the way those sequences occurred across donors. An earlier analysis of 587 of the donors used high-throughput TCR beta sequencing to judge whether each TCR beta V gene segment behaved as functional or pseudogenic. Donor age, sex, ethnicity and CMV serostatus were compiled alongside the repertoire data. A later genetic analysis used genome-wide SNP genotypes for about three fifths of the roughly 700 donors, treating that subset as a discovery cohort. Every repertoire in the discovery cohort had been generated on one and the same sequencing platform. HLA typing included class I and class II loci at four-digit resolution. Typing coverage varied by locus: about 629-640 donors for A, B, C, DRB1 and DQB1; around 560 for DQA1; approximately 570 for DPA1; fewer than 480 for DPB1. Five DR-DQ haplotypes were handled as single units for association and clustering because linkage in the cohort was strong. Among roughly 400 genotyped donors of the cohort, an average of around 250,000 unique TCR beta nucleotide sequences was sequenced per donor, of which 15% to 20% were non-productive. What the research found in general, with its limitations: Most TCR sequences were observed very rarely across donors, whereas some public TCRs were present in many individuals. Strong co-occurrence of HLA alleles, especially DR and DQ, made assigning TCR associations to individual alleles difficult. A further reported finding was that TCR beta sequences accurately predicted the HLA-A and HLA-B alleles for most subjects in the first cohort. The classifier was reported to diagnose cytomegalovirus status with high specificity and sensitivity in both the original and validation cohorts. Compared with the roughly 600-donor mean, donors in an Asian-associated ancestry cluster had fewer N-insertions in productive TCRs, according to a later genetic analysis. CMV serostatus was the only immune exposure information available for the cohort. In a later analysis, the rate of TCR association differed among HLA loci, with DRB1 alleles having the most associated TCRs and HLA-C alleles having the fewest. A later analysis found that most CMV-associated TCR beta chains appeared HLA-restricted, with HLA associations seemingly driven largely by CMV exposure. Because some donors lacked HLA typing at each locus, the association tests relied only on the typed subset. Sequencing depth was assumed to be roughly uniform across donors in the presence/absence analyses, though that assumption may not hold. In the study, 150 to 200 TCR beta chains were listed as associated with cytomegalovirus. The sequencing pipeline was judged likely to have produced a cluster of highly shared sequence variants as a technical artifact. Correlated functional status among segregating V segments might be attributable to linkage disequilibrium, but an unknown experimental factor could not be ruled out. Some IMGT-functional V segments, including TRBV6-2 and TRBV6-3, could not be told apart with the 87-base-pair reads, so those segments were excluded. An earlier analysis of 450 to 750 of the donors showed that most TCR beta V segments appeared in productive rearrangements either about 90% or about 30% of the time, which broadly matched IMGT annotations. Because counts were too low, 15 to 20 rarely observed V segments, including chromosome 9 orphons, were left out of the earlier analysis of roughly 600 of the donors. Three of the identified cytomegalovirus-associated TCR beta chains were confirmed in vitro to be specific for cytomegalovirus antigens. V-gene and J-gene trimming of TCR beta chains was associated with a missense DCLRE1C variant in a later genetic analysis, and the association was replicated in an independent cohort. In a later analysis, several top co-occurrence clusters were reported to appear linked to parvovirus B19, influenza, CMV and Epstein-Barr virus. A later analysis associated about 16,000 TCR beta sequences with specific HLA alleles at a false discovery rate of 0.05. In a later analysis, HLA-associated TCR beta chains showed more clonal expansion and lower generation probabilities than non-associated chains that were equally common. This cohort had only TCR beta chains sequenced, and the lack of alpha or paired-chain data limited which features could be detected. According to the authors, the approach could potentially be generalized to other disease states and immunological phenotypes.

In total, 666 healthy bone marrow donors made up the cohort. At the time of sampling, all cohort members were nominally healthy, though unrecorded immune exposures were likely present. The donor was CMV seropositive and was included in the group of 250 to 350 seropositive cohort members. A peripheral blood sample was collected from each donor, and TCR beta sequencing was performed on peripheral blood mononuclear cells. Genomic DNA was extracted from the blood cell samples with the Qiagen DNeasy Blood Extraction Kit. To prepare the library, the immunoSEQ multiplex PCR assay was applied. For the multiplex PCR, a mixture combining 60 forward primers for TCR Vbeta segments and 13 reverse primers for TCR Jbeta segments was used. The CDR3 region of rearranged TCR beta genes was amplified from genomic DNA with a multiplex PCR assay. The Illumina HiSeq System was used to sequence the amplified TCR beta libraries as 87-base-pair reads. As for the original processing: Across the 700 or so repertoires, a later analysis counted approximately 83 million unique TCR beta chains, roughly 11 million of which were shared by at least two donors. Raw reads were error-corrected and collapsed into unique sequences with a nearest-neighbor algorithm that merged closely related sequences to remove PCR and sequencing errors. CDR3 sequences were aligned to IMGT reference sequences to assign V, D and J gene segments. Each retained sequence needed at least a six-nucleotide match to both a V gene segment and a J gene segment. A rearrangement counted as productive if the CDR3 had no stop codons and remained in frame with V and J, and every other rearrangement counted as non-productive. Following IMGT convention, CDR3 was defined as the stretch from the second conserved V-encoded cysteine to the conserved J-encoded phenylalanine. In an earlier analysis of 550 to 650 of the donors, sequences lacking an unambiguous match to a single V gene segment were excluded. In an earlier analysis of 587 of the donors, a V segment was called functional when productive rearrangements were above 56.7%, and segregating when the standard deviation between donors exceeded 5%. A statistical classification framework was built for diagnosing cytomegalovirus status from the catalog of TCR beta chain sequences. In a later analysis, TCR nucleotide sequences were compared against IMGT/GENE-DB human TR gene sequences so that V and J genes could be assigned. A later analysis assigned CDR3 sequences and most-parsimonious VDJ recombination scenarios with the TCRdist pipeline. In a later analysis, each TCR beta chain was defined by its CDR3 amino acid sequence together with its V-gene family, and reads lacking a unique V-gene family were excluded. As a way to deal with suspected cross-contamination and a sequencing artifact, a later analysis dropped more than 500 nucleotide sequences that were highly shared and had low generation probability. For each public chain, a later analysis derived a clonal expansion index from normalized ranks of inferred template counts within each repertoire. In a later analysis, generation probabilities were computed using a VDJ recombination model fitted to out-of-frame rearrangements, and the results were checked against IGoR. In a later analysis, TCR-TCR, TCR-HLA and TCR-CMV co-occurrence was scored with hypergeometric tests, and a repertoire-size bias correction was applied to TCR pairs. To estimate false discovery rates, a later analysis permuted the HLA or CMV assignments 20 times. In a later analysis, co-occurring TCRs were grouped using DBSCAN, with TCRdist sequence similarity added in when clustering inside HLA-allele-positive subsets. For co-occurrence clustering, repertoires with fewer than 30,000 or more than 120,000 public chains were excluded, along with four to six repertoires with anomalous nucleotide sharing. The source is immuneACCESS, and TCRdb retained only in-frame sequences with V and J called. Part of the clones is not carried over; for the studies checked, unresolved V genes explain less than half of this, and the remainder is unexplained. The V and J calls and clone size come from that table; D and trimming were worked out from the DNA. This sample is represented by 95,000 to 150,000 clones; 63% of them were singletons. Roughly 10% of the sample is in the top ten clones.

Spanning cysteine to phenylalanine, the CDR3 consists of 14 amino acids. Only CDR3 DNA remains: 42 bases, in frame from the first base. CDR1 and CDR2 (SGHRS, YFSETQ) derive from the germline V gene. Trimming at the junction amounts to 3 bases on V and 7 bases on J, and the germline ends lie 13 bases apart. Sequencing was performed on PBMCs. This clonotype originated in a man aged 40-49 years in good health and CMV-seropositive. The chain is assembled from TRBV5-1 and TRBJ2-2, with TRBD1 tentatively as D gene (6 bases match). The nucleotide sequence reads TGCGCCAGCAGCTACACAGGGCAAAGCGGGGAGCTGTTTTTT. It specifies CASSYTGQSGELFF.